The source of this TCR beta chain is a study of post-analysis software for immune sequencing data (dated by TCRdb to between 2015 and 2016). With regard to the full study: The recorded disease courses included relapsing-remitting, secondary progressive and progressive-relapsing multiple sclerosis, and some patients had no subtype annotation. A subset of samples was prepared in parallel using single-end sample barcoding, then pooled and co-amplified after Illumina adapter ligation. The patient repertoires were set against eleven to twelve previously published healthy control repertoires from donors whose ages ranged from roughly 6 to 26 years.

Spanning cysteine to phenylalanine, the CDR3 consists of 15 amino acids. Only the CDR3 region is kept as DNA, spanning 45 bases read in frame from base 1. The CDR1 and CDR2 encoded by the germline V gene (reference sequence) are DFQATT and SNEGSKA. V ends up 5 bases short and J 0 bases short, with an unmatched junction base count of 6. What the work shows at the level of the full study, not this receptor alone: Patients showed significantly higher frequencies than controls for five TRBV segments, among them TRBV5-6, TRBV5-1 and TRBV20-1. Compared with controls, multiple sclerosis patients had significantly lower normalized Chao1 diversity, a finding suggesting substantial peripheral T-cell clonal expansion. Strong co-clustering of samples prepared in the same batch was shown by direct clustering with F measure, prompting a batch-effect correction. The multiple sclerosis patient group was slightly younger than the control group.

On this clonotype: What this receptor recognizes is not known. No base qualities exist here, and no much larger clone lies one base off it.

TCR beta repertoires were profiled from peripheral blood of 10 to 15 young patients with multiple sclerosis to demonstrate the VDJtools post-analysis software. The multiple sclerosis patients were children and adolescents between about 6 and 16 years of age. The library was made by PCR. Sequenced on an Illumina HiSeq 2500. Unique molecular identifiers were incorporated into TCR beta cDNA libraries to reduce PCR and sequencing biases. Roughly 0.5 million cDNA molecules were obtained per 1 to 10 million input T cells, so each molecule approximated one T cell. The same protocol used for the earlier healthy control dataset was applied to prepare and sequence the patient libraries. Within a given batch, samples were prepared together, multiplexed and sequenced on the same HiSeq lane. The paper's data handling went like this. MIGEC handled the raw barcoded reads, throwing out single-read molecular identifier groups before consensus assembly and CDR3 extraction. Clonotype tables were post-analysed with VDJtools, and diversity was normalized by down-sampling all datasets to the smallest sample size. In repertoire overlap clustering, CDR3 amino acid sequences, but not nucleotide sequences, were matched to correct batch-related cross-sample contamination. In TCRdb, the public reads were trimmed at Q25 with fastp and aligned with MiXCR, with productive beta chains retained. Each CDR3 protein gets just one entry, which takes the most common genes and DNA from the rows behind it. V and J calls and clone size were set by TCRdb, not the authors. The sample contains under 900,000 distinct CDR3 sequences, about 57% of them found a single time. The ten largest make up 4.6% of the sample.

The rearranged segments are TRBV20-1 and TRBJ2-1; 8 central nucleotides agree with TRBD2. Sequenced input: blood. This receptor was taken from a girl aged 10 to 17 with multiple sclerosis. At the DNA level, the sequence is TGCAGTGCTGGAAAGCGGGGGCTCTCCTACAATGAGCAGTTCTTC. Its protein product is CSAGKRGLSYNEQFF.